The clone carrying this T cell receptor (beta chain) was observed at least ten times. The TCR beta library used iRepertoire HTBI primers with Arm-PCR amplification of CDR3. TCRdb redid the calling of the multiplex PCR reads with MiXCR, one entry per CDR3 protein. The sample gives about 330,000 distinct CDR3 sequences, about 17% of which show up once; around 20% is in the top ten. Time point specified: newly diagnosed GD, antithyroid drugs for less than 3 months. RNA isolated from PBMCs was used to make the TCR library. Graves' disease diagnoses used American Thyroid Association guidelines. This sample stems from a study of regulatory T cells in long-lasting Graves disease. The CDR3 covers 13 residues. With 5 bases removed from V and 0 bases from J, the gap between germline ends came to 7 bases. These sequences were also reported in another study, on T cells in Graves' hyperthyroidism and ophthalmopathy.

The sample was peripheral blood mononuclear cells (PBMCs), taken at new diagnosis, from a patient treated with antithyroid drugs. The sequence came from a young woman with Graves disease. The chain employs TRBV12-3 or TRBV12-4 and TRBJ1-1, with D unclear. CDR3 residues: CASSGPVNTEAFF. The CDR3 DNA sequence: TGTGCCAGCAGTGGGCCGGTGAACACTGAAGCTTTCTTT.